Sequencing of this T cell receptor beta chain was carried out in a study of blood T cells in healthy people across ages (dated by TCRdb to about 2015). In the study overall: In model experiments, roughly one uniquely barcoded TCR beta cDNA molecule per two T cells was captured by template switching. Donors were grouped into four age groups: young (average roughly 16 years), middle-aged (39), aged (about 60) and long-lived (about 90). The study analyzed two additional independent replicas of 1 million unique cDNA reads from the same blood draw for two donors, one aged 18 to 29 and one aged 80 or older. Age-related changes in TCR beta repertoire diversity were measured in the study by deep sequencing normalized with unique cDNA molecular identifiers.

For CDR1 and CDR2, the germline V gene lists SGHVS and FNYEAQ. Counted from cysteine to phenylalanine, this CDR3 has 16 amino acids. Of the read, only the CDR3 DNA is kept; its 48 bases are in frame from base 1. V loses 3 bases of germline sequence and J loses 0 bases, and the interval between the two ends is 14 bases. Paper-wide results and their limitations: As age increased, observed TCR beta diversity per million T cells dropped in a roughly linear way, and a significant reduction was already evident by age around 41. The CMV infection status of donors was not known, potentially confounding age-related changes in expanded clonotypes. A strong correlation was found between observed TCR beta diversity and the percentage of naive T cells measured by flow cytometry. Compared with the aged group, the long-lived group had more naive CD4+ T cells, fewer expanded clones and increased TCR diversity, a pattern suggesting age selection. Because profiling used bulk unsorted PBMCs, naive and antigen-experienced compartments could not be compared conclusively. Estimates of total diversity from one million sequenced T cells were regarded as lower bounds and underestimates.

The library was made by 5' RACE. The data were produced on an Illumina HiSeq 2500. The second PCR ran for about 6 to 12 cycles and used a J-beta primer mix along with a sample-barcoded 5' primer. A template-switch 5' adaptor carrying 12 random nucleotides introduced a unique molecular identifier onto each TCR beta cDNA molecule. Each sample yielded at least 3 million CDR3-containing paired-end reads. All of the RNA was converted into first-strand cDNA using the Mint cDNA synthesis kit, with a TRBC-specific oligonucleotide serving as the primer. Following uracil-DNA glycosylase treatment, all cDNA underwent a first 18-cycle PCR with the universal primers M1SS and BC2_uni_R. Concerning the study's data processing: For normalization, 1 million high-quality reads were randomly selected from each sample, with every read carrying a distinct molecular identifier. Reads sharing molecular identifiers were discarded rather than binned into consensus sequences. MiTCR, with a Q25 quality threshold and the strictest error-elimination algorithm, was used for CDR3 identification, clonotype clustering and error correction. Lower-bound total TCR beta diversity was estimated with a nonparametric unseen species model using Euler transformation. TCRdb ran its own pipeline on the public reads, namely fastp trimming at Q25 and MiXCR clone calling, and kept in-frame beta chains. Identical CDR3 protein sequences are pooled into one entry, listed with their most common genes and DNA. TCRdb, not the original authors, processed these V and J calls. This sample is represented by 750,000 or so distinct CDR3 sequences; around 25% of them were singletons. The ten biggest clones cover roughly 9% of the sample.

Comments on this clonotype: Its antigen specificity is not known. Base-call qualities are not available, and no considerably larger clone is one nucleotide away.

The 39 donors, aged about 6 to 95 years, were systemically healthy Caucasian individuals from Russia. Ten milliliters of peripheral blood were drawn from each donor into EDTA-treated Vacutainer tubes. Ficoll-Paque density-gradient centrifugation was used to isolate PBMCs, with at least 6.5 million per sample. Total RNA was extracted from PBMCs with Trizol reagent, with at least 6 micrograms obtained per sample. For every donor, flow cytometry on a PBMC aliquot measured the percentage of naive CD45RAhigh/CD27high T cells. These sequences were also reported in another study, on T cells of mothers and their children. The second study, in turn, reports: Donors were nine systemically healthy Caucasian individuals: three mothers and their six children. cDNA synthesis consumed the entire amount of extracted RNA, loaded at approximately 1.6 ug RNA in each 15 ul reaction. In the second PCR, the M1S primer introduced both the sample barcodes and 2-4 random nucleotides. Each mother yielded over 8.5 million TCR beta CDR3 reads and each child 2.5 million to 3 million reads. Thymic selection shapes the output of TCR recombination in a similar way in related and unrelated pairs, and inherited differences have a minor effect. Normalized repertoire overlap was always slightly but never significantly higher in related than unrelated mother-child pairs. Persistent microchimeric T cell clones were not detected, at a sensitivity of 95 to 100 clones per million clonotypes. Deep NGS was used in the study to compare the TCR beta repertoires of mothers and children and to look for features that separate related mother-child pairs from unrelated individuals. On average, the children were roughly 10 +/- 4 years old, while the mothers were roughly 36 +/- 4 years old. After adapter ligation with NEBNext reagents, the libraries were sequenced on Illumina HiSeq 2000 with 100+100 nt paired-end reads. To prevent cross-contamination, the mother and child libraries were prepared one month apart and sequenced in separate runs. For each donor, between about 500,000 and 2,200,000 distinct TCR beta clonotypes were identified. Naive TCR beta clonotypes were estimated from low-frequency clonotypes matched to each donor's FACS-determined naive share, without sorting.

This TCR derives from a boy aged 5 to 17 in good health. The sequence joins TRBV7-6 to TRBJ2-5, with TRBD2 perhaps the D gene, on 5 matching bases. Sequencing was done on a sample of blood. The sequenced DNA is TGTGCCAGCAGCTTGAGGAGGACTCGGGACCAAGAGACCCAGTACTTC. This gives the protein CASSLRRTRDQETQYF.